The rows below give T cell receptor beta chains drawn from one sample of a study of metastatic and nonmetastatic thyroid tumors. TCRdb ran MiXCR on the PCR reads. The sample carries more than 13,000 clones, about 12% recorded once. Sequencing was performed on blood. The receptors originated from a female donor with papillary thyroid cancer or a benign thyroid nodule (not recorded which). Some clones in this sample may be carry-over from other donors' samples. Both conserved end residues are part of each CDR3.

v_call,j_call,cdr3_aa
TRBV11-3,TRBJ2-7,CASSLSTSGAAEQYF
TRBV5-4,TRBJ2-7,CASSLSPAGQVNYEQYF
TRBV7-2,TRBJ2-5,CASSLGLAGGLLTQYF
TRBV6-5,TRBJ2-1,CASSYISGRSDEQFF
TRBV6-1,TRBJ2-7,CASSGGREWDEQYF
TRBV20-1,TRBJ2-2,CSAREFRLAGGTYTGELFF
TRBV2,TRBJ1-6,CASRGTGGKNSPLHF
TRBV27,TRBJ2-7,CASSFAPAGAGEQYF
TRBV20-1,TRBJ2-3,CSAGPGRGTDTQYF
TRBV6-1,TRBJ1-2,CASSDQSTGFGGYTF
TRBV3-1,TRBJ2-1,CASSLSVGQGNEQFF
TRBV6-1,TRBJ1-1,CASSPADRWNTEAFF
TRBV19,TRBJ2-3,CASTRAQYF
TRBV3-1,TRBJ2-5,CASSQAHLPQETQYF
TRBV11-1,TRBJ2-7,CASSGRTGGYEQYF
TRBV5-6,TRBJ1-4,CASSPRDSLGVEKLFF
TRBV6-1,TRBJ1-5,CASRSGGRGNQPQHF
TRBV6-1,TRBJ1-5,CASRQFRGGPNQPQHF
TRBV19,TRBJ1-1,CASSISMASEAFF
TRBV24-1,TRBJ2-5,CATSTGGVETQYF
TRBV5-4,TRBJ2-7,CASSLGVGEFEQYF
TRBV5-6,TRBJ2-7,CASSFRTSGRAGEQYF
TRBV5-1,TRBJ2-5,CASSSYSQIQETQYF
TRBV6-2/TRBV6-3,TRBJ1-1,CASSYSIMGTGTEAFF
TRBV5-4,TRBJ2-7,CASSFQGTDEQYF
TRBV3-1,TRBJ2-2,CASSVEGNSGELFF
TRBV7-8,TRBJ2-7,CASGQGHTTVREQYF
TRBV12-3/TRBV12-4,TRBJ2-3,CASTPQGYPTTDTQYF
TRBV20-1,TRBJ1-5,CSAISIQGAYNQPQHF
TRBV20-1,TRBJ2-2,CSARVDGAVGELFF
TRBV7-9,TRBJ2-7,CACTLSGTNYEQYF
TRBV11-3,TRBJ2-2,CASSRMGELFF
TRBV12-3/TRBV12-4,TRBJ2-2,CASSPTSLTGPKLFF
TRBV6-1,TRBJ2-2,CASSSDTGELFF
TRBV12-3/TRBV12-4,TRBJ2-7,CASSRDSSYEQYF
TRBV19,TRBJ2-7,CASSDTSYEQYF
TRBV12-3/TRBV12-4,TRBJ1-6,CASSLVTANNSPLHF
TRBV5-6,TRBJ1-5,CASSNQGAGNQPQHF
TRBV6-6,TRBJ1-2,CASNPPEGALRNNYGYTF